A selection of T cell receptor beta chains follows, all from one sample in a study of glioma-infiltrating T cells. TCRdb re-analysed the multiplex PCR reads in MiXCR, keeping a single row per CDR3 protein. The sample holds about 410,000 distinct CDR3 sequences; more than 35% are singletons and the top ten take more than 10%. Material: glioma tissue, nonneoplastic brain tissue, or PBMCs (not recorded which). The receptors derive from a human donor with low-grade glioma or glioblastoma, undergoing nonglioma brain surgery, or in good health (not recorded which). Both conserved end residues are trimmed from each CDR3. Fields, in order: J gene, V gene, CDR3 protein.

>TRBJ2-7|TRBV7-2
ASSPGRDRGHEQY
>TRBJ2-1|TRBV5-5
ASSSLGASYNEQF
>TRBJ2-7|TRBV6-5
ASSYRRNRVPYEQY
>TRBJ1-2|TRBV6-6
ASTKGTVGYGYA
>TRBJ1-1|TRBV10-3
AISESRLLNTEAF
>TRBJ2-7|TRBV10-3
AISGGGHSYKQY
>TRBJ2-1|TRBV12-5
ASGLSPYNEQF
>TRBJ1-2|TRBV28
ASSLRQVKLGGYT
>TRBJ1-1|TRBV4-2
ASSQPQGDVSEAF
>TRBJ2-7|TRBV6-1
ASSSGASGTSYEQY
>TRBJ1-5|TRBV20-1
SALDRLNQPQH
>TRBJ1-3|TRBV7-9
ASSLDTSGNTIY
>TRBJ1-5|TRBV10-3
AISGQGLGPQH
>TRBJ2-1|TRBV4-1
ASSANRGRGEQF
>TRBJ1-3|TRBV7-3
ASSPDSGPGNTIY
>TRBJ2-7|TRBV19
ASRDYVSYEQY
>TRBJ2-7|TRBV28
ASSLLGAGGPAYEQY
>TRBJ2-1|TRBV29-1
SDLDRGYHNEQF
>TRBJ1-2|TRBV28
ASSGGVRNYGYT
>TRBJ2-1|TRBV4-2
ASSQDPDLSYNEQF
>TRBJ2-1|TRBV4-1
ASSQREAPHNEQF
>TRBJ2-3|TRBV5-4
ASSLRDFTDTQY
>TRBJ1-5|TRBV28
ASLGGLGNQPQH
>TRBJ2-1|TRBV27
ASSFTGFASYNEQF
>TRBJ2-1|TRBV20-1
SARERESPYNEQF
>TRBJ2-6|TRBV28
ASMGKDTGANVLT
>TRBJ2-7|TRBV27
ASSFLGQGSYEQY
>TRBJ2-1|TRBV7-6
ASSLEGGGGTFNEQF
>TRBJ1-1|TRBV24-1
ATSDPVRGITEAF
>TRBJ2-3|TRBV27
ASSAISFGGTDTQY
>TRBJ1-5|TRBV6-1
ASSRGTGSHQPQH
>TRBJ2-3|TRBV4-1
ASSEWTGMDTQY
>TRBJ2-7|TRBV6-5
ASSYSPGTGAYEQY
>TRBJ2-2|TRBV4-1
ASSQPPGLAGPLNTGELF
>TRBJ2-5|TRBV27
ASSPYQETQY
>TRBJ2-1|TRBV14
ASSQAGLGDHEQF
>TRBJ2-1|TRBV7-2
ASSLELYNEQF
>TRBJ2-3|TRBV7-2
ASSLGAPGGTDTQY
>TRBJ1-3|TRBV7-6
ASSLGGEYGNTIY